The 11 T cell receptor beta chains listed next were all sequenced from one sample in a study of PD-L1 blockade in urothelial cancer. TCRdb's table, derived via immunoSEQ multiplex PCR, lists solely in-frame clones and lacks some. The sample records about 45,000 clones, 70% to 90% being singletons. The sample's time point: pretreatment peripheral blood. The sequencing here drew on PBMCs, taken around atezolizumab (anti-PD-L1) treatment. These receptors were collected from a donor at least 40 years old with urothelial cancer.

V is TRBV18 and J is TRBJ1-5, with TRBD1 identical over 9 bases. Germline CDR1 is KGHSH and CDR2 is LQKENI. The CDR3 spans 14 residues. V lost 3 bases and J lost 6; bases outside the gene matches: 3. The CDR3 DNA follows: TGTGCCAGCTCACCTGGGACAGGGCCTCAGCCCCAGCATTTT. Amino acids: CASSPGTGPQPQHF.

As DNA, the CDR3 is TGTGCCAGCTCACCACTGGTCACAGGGAGCACTGAAGCTTTCTTT. Amino acids: CASSPLVTGSTEAFF. The gene calls are TRBV18 and TRBJ1-1; D may be TRBD1 (6 bases). CDR3 length: 15 amino acids. V lost 1 base and J 4 bases, leaving 13 bases between the germline ends. CDR1 is KGHSH, CDR2 LQKENI, per germline.

V and J are TRBV7-3 and TRBJ2-5; 12 bases line up with TRBD2. The CDR3 length is 16 residues. In germline, CDR1 is SGHTA, CDR2 FQGTGA. The junction had 9 bases not matched to a gene; V was cut back by 5 bases and J by 5 bases. The CDR3 region is CASSPLAGGPVETQYF. CDR3 coding DNA: TGTGCCAGCAGCCCCCTAGCGGGAGGGCCGGTGGAGACCCAGTACTTC.

The chain is built from TRBV19 and TRBJ1-4, with TRBD1 as a possible D gene (6 bases). This CDR3 has 16 amino acids. The V gene's germline CDR1 is LNHDA and CDR2 SQIVND (reference sequence). V lost 7 bases, J lost 8 bases, and 23 bases lay in between. The CDR3: CASNEGGVPGREKLFF. In DNA form, the CDR3 reads TGTGCCAGTAACGAGGGGGGGGTCCCCGGACGGGAAAAACTGTTTTTT. Using reference TRBV19 and TRBJ1-4 for the parts outside the CDR3, the full variable domain is DGGITQSPKYLFRKEGQNVTLSCEQNLNHDAMYWYRQDPGQGLRLIYYSQIVNDFQKGDIAEGYSVSREKKESFPLTVTSAQKNPTAFYLCASNEGGVPGREKLFFGSGTQLSVL.

For the CDR3, the DNA is TGTGCCAGCAGCGGCTCCCCGGATACGCAGTATTTT. Its translation is CASSGSPDTQYF. This rearrangement joins TRBV7-2 to TRBJ2-3; D not certain. Trimming shortened V by 5 bases and J by 6 bases, and 9 bases separated the two germline ends. Per germline, CDR1 SGHTA and CDR2 FQGNSA. CDR3 length: 12 residues.

The chain employs TRBV2 and TRBJ1-1, with TRBD1 identical over 9 bases. V shed 6 bases and J 7 bases; nucleotides not matched to a gene: 9. Germline CDR1 SNHLY, CDR2 FYNNEI. The CDR3 contains 14 residues. The CDR3 nucleotides are TGTGCCAGCAGCCGGGGACAGGGAAGTATTGAAGCTTTCTTT. It encodes CASSRGQGSIEAFF. The full variable domain, rest sourced from reference TRBV2 and TRBJ1-1, is EPEVTQTPSHQVTQMGQEVILRCVPISNHLYFYWYRQILGQKVEFLVSFYNNEISEKSEIFDDQFSVERPDGSNFTLKIRSTKLEDSAMYFCASSRGQGSIEAFFGQGTRLTVV.

The V and J genes are TRBV9 and TRBJ2-5; perhaps TRBD2 as D (7 bases). V lost 0 bases, J lost 7 bases, and 13 bases lay in between. Germline V gene lookup returns CDR1 SGDLS and CDR2 YYNGEE. The CDR3 sequence is 14 residues long. The CDR3 loop is CASSVVGGVGTQYF. CDR3 in DNA: TGTGCCAGCAGCGTAGTAGGGGGGGTCGGGACCCAGTACTTC.

In the case of this clone: At one of its ends the junction is not consistent with the germline gene, which may arise from a read error. V is TRBV7-7 and J is TRBJ2-2; tentative D call: TRBD2 (6 bases). There are 14 residues in the CDR3. The germline V gene encodes CDR1 SSHAT and CDR2 FNYEAQ (reference sequence). The CDR3 DNA is TGTGCTAGCAGCTTAGTGGGGGGCACCGGGGAGCTGTTTTTT. It codes for CASSLVGGTGELFF.

The V and J genes are TRBV11-1 and TRBJ2-2, with D tentatively TRBD2 (6 bases). V gave up 0 bases and J gave up 4 bases, with 12 bases separating them. Germline V gives CDR1 SGHAT, CDR2 FQDESV (reference sequence). This CDR3 region has 16 residues. The CDR3 loop is CASSLARFGSTGELFF. CDR3 nucleotide sequence: TGTGCCAGCAGCTTAGCGCGATTCGGGAGCACCGGGGAGCTGTTTTTT.

The chain joins TRBV7-9 to TRBJ2-7; the match to TRBD1 covers 10 bases. CDR3 length: 15 amino acids. CDR1 is SEHNR and CDR2 is FQNEAQ in the germline V gene (reference sequence). V was pared by 5 bases and J by 2 bases, with 6 bases of the junction left unmatched. The CDR3 DNA sequence: TGTGCCAGCAGCCCCCGGGACAGGGGAACCTACGAGCAGTACTTC. The encoded protein is CASSPRDRGTYEQYF.

The rearrangement uses TRBV6-1 and TRBJ2-1; 7 bases align to TRBD2. Germline V gene sequence: CDR1 MNHNS, CDR2 SASEGT. This CDR3 is 13 amino acids long. Germline trimming cut 8 bases from V and 8 bases from J; bases unmatched to any gene: 9. The CDR3: CASGGEFFYEQFF. Here the CDR3 DNA reads TGTGCCAGCGGGGGGGAGTTTTTTTATGAGCAGTTCTTC.